Listed here are 7 T cell receptor beta chains from one sample, sequenced in a study of OX40 agonist ivuxolimab in advanced cancers. Repertoires were generated with immunoSEQ multiplex PCR, while TCRdb's copy carries only in-frame clones and drops some. The sample includes roughly 67,000 clones, 86% of them seen just once. The sample was CD4+ or CD8+ T cells sorted from blood, taken in a trial of the OX40 agonist ivuxolimab. The receptors were sampled from an adult with an advanced solid tumor such as melanoma, head and neck, liver or kidney cancer.

The chain is built from TRBV19 and TRBJ1-6; D gene unclear. CDR3 length: 13 amino acids. Per germline, CDR1 LNHDA and CDR2 SQIVND (reference sequence). The V end lost 4 bases, the J end lost 6 bases, and 7 bases lay between the germline ends. As DNA, the CDR3 is TGTGCCAGTAGTAACAGCGGTAATTCACCCCTCCACTTT. Its protein product is CASSNSGNSPLHF.

This clone showed up just once. This chain links TRBV5-8 with TRBJ2-6, with no clear D. The CDR3 is 15 amino acids. Germline loops: CDR1 SGHTS, CDR2 YDEGEE. Trimming cost V 1 base and J 2 bases, with 7 bases left between them. Here the CDR3 DNA reads TGTGCCAGCAGCTTGAAGGCGCCTGGGGCCAACGTCCTGACTTTC. Translated: CASSLKAPGANVLTF.

V usage is TRBV10-1 and J usage is TRBJ2-1, with 7 nucleotides matching TRBD1. This CDR3 has 13 residues. V lost 3 bases, J lost 10 bases, and 6 bases stayed unmatched. CDR1 WNHNN and CDR2 SYGVQD come from the germline V gene (reference sequence). CDR3 sequence: CASSETGVMEQFF. Here the CDR3 DNA reads TGCGCCAGCAGTGAAACAGGGGTCATGGAGCAGTTCTTC.

The V call is TRBV10-1, the J call TRBJ1-1, with a tentative D call TRBD1 (5 bases). Germline CDR1 and CDR2: WNHNN and SYGVQD (reference sequence). This CDR3 is 15 amino acids long. V shed 5 bases and J shed 11 bases, with 24 bases lying between them. The CDR3, as DNA: TGCGCCAGCAGTTCCAGAGTCCGGGACCCCAAACCGGCTTTCTTT. Its translation is CASSSRVRDPKPAFF.

This rearrangement joins TRBV28 to TRBJ1-1; D is possibly TRBD1 (5 bases). CDR1 is MDHEN and CDR2 is SYDVKM in the germline V gene. Trimming removed 4 bases at V and 1 base at J, with 10 bases between. This CDR3 comprises 14 residues. Written as DNA, the CDR3 is TGTGCCAGCAGTTCGGGACGGACGAACACTGAAGCTTTCTTT. This translates into CASSSGRTNTEAFF.

This clone was recorded only once. The chain recombines TRBV6-6 with TRBJ2-1; TRBD1 matches at 9 bases. CDR3 length equals 12 residues. V lost 11 bases, J lost 8 bases, and 7 bases stayed unmatched. Per the germline V gene, CDR1 is MNHNY and CDR2 is SVGAGI (reference sequence). The CDR3 here is CAVDRGIDEQFF. The CDR3 nucleotides read TGTGCCGTGGACAGGGGTATCGATGAGCAGTTCTTC.

The genes are TRBV5-1 and TRBJ2-3; the match to TRBD2 covers 9 bases. The CDR3 is 16 residues long. V lost 4 bases, J lost 4 bases, and 10 bases stayed unmatched. The V gene's germline CDR1 is SGHRS and CDR2 YFSETQ. The CDR3, as DNA: TGCGCCAGCAGCCTGGTTAGCGGGAGTGTGGCAGATACGCAGTATTTT. This gives the protein CASSLVSGSVADTQYF.